A single sample is the source of the 28 T cell receptor beta chains below, sequenced in a study of CD8 T cells in Susac syndrome. The RNA input was roughly 0.45 to 1 ug, and it was reverse transcribed with random hexamers. TCRdb reprocessed the immunoSEQ multiplex PCR reads with MiXCR, giving one entry per CDR3 protein. The sample includes about 300,000 distinct CDR3 sequences, 65% to 90% seen only once; the top ten take approximately 0.2%. The sequencing input was CD8+ T cells from PBMCs. These receptors all stem from a human donor with multiple sclerosis.

This chain joins TRBV10-3 and TRBJ1-1; D remains ambiguous. The CDR3 totals 13 residues. CDR1 is ENHRY, CDR2 SYGVKD, per germline. V lost 8 bases and J 0 bases, leaving 10 bases between the germline ends. CDR3 amino acids: CAIREPLNTEAFF. The CDR3 DNA sequence: TGTGCCATCCGGGAACCATTGAACACTGAAGCTTTCTTT.

The chain carries TRBV10-1 and TRBJ1-4; TRBD1 aligns across 10 bases. The germline V gene encodes CDR1 WNHNN and CDR2 SYGVQD (reference sequence). V gave up 2 bases and J gave up 5 bases; unmatched junction bases: 5. This CDR3 has 16 amino acids. The CDR3 reads CASSEGTGDRNEKLFF. The CDR3 nucleotides are TGCGCCAGCAGTGAGGGGACAGGGGATCGAAATGAAAAACTGTTTTTT.

V usage is TRBV7-8 and J usage is TRBJ2-3; 10 positions match TRBD2. This CDR3 contains 18 residues. Losses at the gene ends were 3 bases for V and 5 bases for J; bases not matched to a gene: 14. Per germline, CDR1 SGHVS and CDR2 FQNEAQ. This CDR3 is CASSLTSGLAGELDTQYF. CDR3 in DNA: TGTGCCAGCAGCTTGACGTCCGGGCTAGCGGGAGAGCTAGATACGCAGTATTTT.

The chain recombines TRBV20-1 with TRBJ2-7; 8 bases are shared with TRBD2. The CDR3 has 14 amino acids. CDR1 is DFQATT, CDR2 SNEGSKA, per germline (reference sequence). Trimming took 0 bases from V and 3 from J; bases not matched to a gene: 4. Here the CDR3 reads CSARDREGLYEQYF. The CDR3 nucleotides are TGCAGTGCTAGAGACCGGGAGGGCCTCTACGAGCAGTACTTC.

For this clonotype: A junction boundary mismatches the germline segment, possibly from a read error. V is TRBV5-1 and J is TRBJ2-7; 11 bases align to TRBD2. Germline CDR1 is SGHRS and CDR2 is YFSETQ. The CDR3 spans 14 residues. The CDR3, as DNA: TGCGCCAGCAGCTTGACTAGCGGGAGCTACAAGCAGTACTTC. Encoded protein: CASSLTSGSYKQYF.

This clonotype was observed once. The chain is built from TRBV20-1 and TRBJ2-7; 8 bases fit TRBD1. V lost 6 bases to trimming and J lost 0 bases; unmatched junction nucleotides: 4. The CDR3 totals 13 residues. Germline CDR1 is DFQATT and CDR2 is SNEGSKA (reference sequence). CDR3 residues: CSATDRVSYEQYF. The CDR3 DNA sequence: TGCAGTGCCACGGACAGGGTCTCCTACGAGCAGTACTTC.

This clonotype was observed once. V usage is TRBV10-3 and J usage is TRBJ2-1; D is perhaps TRBD2 (6 bases). Deletions cut 10 bases from V and 5 bases from J, with 18 bases between. This CDR3 contains 14 residues. Germline lookup yields CDR1 ENHRY and CDR2 SYGVKD. CDR3 sequence (DNA): TGTGCCACCCGAATCGGGAGCTTCCACAATGAGCAGTTCTTC. Amino acids: CATRIGSFHNEQFF.

V usage is TRBV15 and J usage is TRBJ2-2; 7 nucleotides align to TRBD1. The CDR3 consists of 16 residues. Germline V gene sequence: CDR1 LNHNV, CDR2 YYDKDF (reference sequence). The V segment lost 1 base and the J segment 6 bases; nucleotides outside the gene matches: 8. This chain's CDR3 is CATSRGTGVLAGELFF. CDR3 nucleotides: TGTGCCACCAGCAGAGGAACAGGGGTTCTCGCCGGGGAGCTGTTTTTT. The full variable domain, its missing parts supplied by reference TRBV15 and TRBJ2-2, is DAMVIQNPRYQVTQFGKPVTLSCSQTLNHNVMYWYQQKSSQAPKLLFHYYDKDFNNEADTPDNFQSRRPNTSFCFLDIRSPGLGDTAMYLCATSRGTGVLAGELFFGEGSRLTVL.

J is TRBJ2-7 and V is TRBV5-1; TRBD1 or TRBD2 may be the D gene (6 bases each). The germline V gene has CDR1 SGHRS and CDR2 YFSETQ. Trimming pared 3 bases from V and 2 bases from J, leaving 18 bases between. This CDR3 has 16 residues. The CDR3 reads CASSYRRDIFPYEQYF. The CDR3 DNA follows: TGCGCCAGCAGCTACCGGAGGGACATATTTCCCTACGAGCAGTACTTC.

The CDR3 reads CATRGQGETQYF. The CDR3 nucleotides are TGTGCCACCAGGGGACAGGGAGAGACCCAGTACTTC. The chain links TRBV24-1 to TRBJ2-5, with TRBD1 matching over 9 bases. Trimming cost V 7 bases and J 4 bases; bases outside gene matches: 0. This CDR3 is 12 amino acids long. Germline V CDR1 and CDR2: KGHDR, SFDVKD.

The chain has TRBV4-3 and TRBJ2-1; the match to TRBD2 covers 7 bases. V shed 4 bases and J 4 bases; nucleotides not matched to a gene: 7. The CDR3 extends over 15 amino acids. Germline V gene sequence: CDR1 LGHNA, CDR2 YSLEER. The CDR3 protein is CASSLDLAVYNEQFF. CDR3 nucleotides: TGCGCCAGCAGCCTAGATCTAGCGGTATACAATGAGCAGTTCTTC.

The rearrangement links TRBV20-1 to TRBJ1-5; 7 positions match TRBD1. This CDR3 is built from 17 residues. Germline V gene data show CDR1 as DFQATT and CDR2 as SNEGSKA (reference sequence). Trimming took 0 bases from V and 0 from J; bases not matched to a gene: 8. The CDR3 is CSAREFWDRYSNQPQHF. DNA for the CDR3: TGCAGTGCTAGAGAGTTTTGGGACAGATATAGCAATCAGCCCCAGCATTTT.

The table lists this clonotype with a few counts. This chain connects TRBV14 to TRBJ2-2; 10 bases are shared with TRBD2. Unmatched junction bases numbered 8, after V lost 0 bases and J lost 4 bases. The CDR3 runs to 18 residues. The germline V gene has CDR1 SGHDN and CDR2 FVKESK. The CDR3 bases are TGTGCCAGCAGCCAAGATGGACTAGCGGACTGGCGCACCGGGGAGCTGTTTTTT. Its protein product is CASSQDGLADWRTGELFF.

This chain links TRBV25-1 with TRBJ2-2; 9 bases line up with TRBD1. V lost 8 bases, J lost 6 bases, and 7 bases stayed unmatched. The CDR3 runs 14 residues. Germline CDR1 is MGHDK and CDR2 is SYGVNS. In nucleotides, the CDR3 is TGTGCCAGCTGGGGGGACAGGGTGCCCGGGGAGCTGTTTTTT. Translation: CASWGDRVPGELFF.

This clonotype was found a few times. The J gene is TRBJ2-4, the V gene TRBV14; the D is unclear. V was pared by 0 bases and J by 15 bases, with 15 bases between. The CDR3 has 13 residues. Germline V gene data show CDR1 as SGHDN and CDR2 as FVKESK. Here the CDR3 DNA reads TGTGCCAGCAGCCAAGATAACCTCGGAAATTGGTACTTC. Protein product: CASSQDNLGNWYF.

The chain recombines TRBV6-5 with TRBJ1-1; TRBD1 is a possible D gene (5 bases). Trimming removed 0 bases from V and 4 bases from J, with 12 bases in between. Germline assignment: CDR1 MNHEY and CDR2 SVGAGI. The CDR3 has 15 amino acids. CDR3 sequence: CASSYSSQGSTEAFF. The CDR3 nucleotides are TGTGCCAGCAGTTACTCTAGCCAGGGAAGCACTGAAGCTTTCTTT.

The V gene is TRBV30, the J gene TRBJ1-2; D is unresolved. The CDR3 is 10 residues long. In germline, CDR1 is GTSNPN, CDR2 SVGIG (reference sequence). V lost 3 bases, J lost 8 bases, and 7 bases lay in between. CDR3 residues: CAWSEEGYTF. The CDR3 nucleotides are TGTGCCTGGAGCGAGGAGGGCTACACCTTC.

The chain combines TRBV4-3 with TRBJ2-7; no definite D call. Germline-derived CDR1 and CDR2 are LGHNA and YSLEER. V was pared by 0 bases and J by 0 bases, with 15 bases between. The CDR3 is 17 residues long. CDR3 protein: CASSQDLPGPLSYEQYF. CDR3 sequence (DNA): TGCGCCAGCAGCCAAGATCTTCCCGGACCGCTCTCCTACGAGCAGTACTTC.

J is TRBJ2-1 and V is TRBV15; TRBD2 matches 7 bases. The germline CDR1 and CDR2 sequences are LNHNV and YYDKDF (reference sequence). V dropped 3 bases and J dropped 8; count of bases not matched to a gene: 10. The CDR3 length is 15 residues. CDR3 sequence (DNA): TGTGCCACCAGCAGTCGGGCTAGCGGCAAGGATGAGCAGTTCTTC. It encodes CATSSRASGKDEQFF.

This rearrangement joins TRBV28 to TRBJ2-5; D is perhaps TRBD2 (6 bases). The CDR3 has 14 residues. V lost 5 bases, J lost 2 bases, and 12 bases lay in between. CDR1 and CDR2 from the germline V gene are MDHEN and SYDVKM. CDR3 sequence: CASSPLREQETQYF. In DNA, the CDR3 is TGTGCCAGCAGTCCCCTTCGGGAGCAAGAGACCCAGTACTTC. Full variable domain (outside the CDR3, taken from reference TRBV28 and TRBJ2-5): DVKVTQSSRYLVKRTGEKVFLECVQDMDHENMFWYRQDPGLGLRLIYFSYDVKMKEKGDIPEGYSVSREKKERFSLILESASTNQTSMYLCASSPLREQETQYFGPGTRLLVL.

The rearrangement joins TRBV30 to TRBJ1-1; D is ambiguous. The V end lost 4 bases, the J end lost 2 bases, and 11 bases lay between the germline ends. Germline V lookup: CDR1 GTSNPN, CDR2 SVGIG (reference sequence). The CDR3 totals 13 residues. CDR3 region: CAWTPGLNTEAFF. The CDR3 region has the DNA TGTGCCTGGACTCCGGGGTTAAACACTGAAGCTTTCTTT.

The chain carries TRBV19 and TRBJ2-1; 13 bases are a match to TRBD2. This CDR3 is built from 14 residues. The germline CDR1 and CDR2 sequences are LNHDA and SQIVND (reference sequence). The J segment lost 7 bases and the V segment lost 6 bases, leaving 3 bases of the junction unmatched. CDR3 sequence (DNA): TGTGCCAGTAGACTAGCGGGAGGGGTTAATGAGCAGTTCTTC. Translating it yields CASRLAGGVNEQFF.

J is TRBJ2-7 and V is TRBV7-9; 10 positions match TRBD1. CDR3 size: 16 residues. The germline gives CDR1 SEHNR, CDR2 FQNEAQ (reference sequence). J gave up 4 bases and V 3 bases, and 9 bases lay outside the gene matches. CDR3 bases: TGTGCCAGCAGCTTCCCCACCGGGGACAGGGGTTACGAGCAGTACTTC. This translates into CASSFPTGDRGYEQYF.

The rearrangement links TRBV12-3 or TRBV12-4 to TRBJ2-7; maybe TRBD2 (5 bases). The CDR3 is 14 residues long. V lost 7 bases to trimming and J lost 3 bases, with 16 bases between them. The CDR3 protein is CASTLLGLGYEQYF. CDR3 nucleotides: TGTGCCAGCACCCTACTAGGATTGGGCTACGAGCAGTACTTC.

The V and J genes are TRBV28 and TRBJ2-7; weak D call: TRBD1 (6 bases). Per the germline V gene, CDR1 is MDHEN and CDR2 is SYDVKM. This CDR3 has 13 amino acids. V shed 4 bases and J shed 2 bases, with 9 bases lying between them. Written as DNA, the CDR3 is TGTGCCAGCAGTTATCACAGGGCCTACGAGCAGTACTTC. It specifies CASSYHRAYEQYF.

The chain employs TRBV30 and TRBJ1-3; the D gene is possibly TRBD1 (6 bases). CDR3 length: 19 residues. Germline CDR1 is GTSNPN and CDR2 is SVGIG (reference sequence). V was shortened by 4 bases and J by 0 bases, with 25 bases between the two germline ends. CDR3 bases: TGTGCCTGGACTGATGGACAGCACCGCACAAGCCTCTCTGGAAACACCATATATTTT. Protein: CAWTDGQHRTSLSGNTIYF.

The CDR3 protein is CAYQADMNTEAFF. CDR3 bases: TGTGCCTACCAGGCAGACATGAACACTGAAGCTTTCTTT. The chain uses TRBV6-1 and TRBJ1-1; the D is unclear. The CDR3 runs 13 residues. Trimming pared 11 bases from V and 0 bases from J, leaving 13 bases between. CDR1 MNHNS and CDR2 SASEGT come from the germline V gene.

The chain joins TRBV29-1 to TRBJ2-2; D is uncertain. V was pared by 5 bases and J by 5 bases, with 15 bases between. CDR3 length equals 14 residues. CDR1 and CDR2 (germline): SQVTM, ANQGSEA. CDR3 DNA: TGCAGCGTTTTGACCCTTCAAGCAACCGGGGAGCTGTTTTTT. Its protein product is CSVLTLQATGELFF.